The clone carrying this T cell receptor beta chain was counted at least ten times. The antigen is undetermined. It was RNA transcripts that yielded the amplified TCR beta CDR3 regions. In the first-round RT-PCR of the TCR CDR3, the HTBI primer set was used. TCRdb used MiXCR to reprocess the multiplex PCR reads, holding one entry per CDR3 protein. The data show fewer than 450,000 distinct CDR3 sequences, approximately 14% seen once. V lost 8 bases, J lost 0 bases, and 16 bases stayed unmatched. The CDR3 sequence is 18 residues long. Germline V CDR1 and CDR2: MNHEY, SMNVEV (reference sequence). The data were obtained in a study of T cells in Graves' hyperthyroidism and ophthalmopathy. Study-wide results and limits: Patients with ophthalmopathy were separated from those with stable hyperthyroidism by a 13 V-J model. Blood also contained most expanded thyroid clonotypes above 0.001.

Enrolled ophthalmopathy patients presented with a Clinical Activity Score of at least 3, a NOSPECS grade of at least 4, and disease duration under 3 months. The study excluded patients with uncontrolled infection, other autoimmune disease, pregnancy or lactation. The chain has TRBV27 and TRBJ1-5; 7 bases match TRBD1. The receptor's source is an older woman with Graves' ophthalmopathy. The sequenced sample was blood. The DNA for the CDR3 is TGTGCCAGCCTCAGAGTCCAACAGGGGACGGGTAGCAATCAGCCCCAGCATTTT. This gives the protein CASLRVQQGTGSNQPQHF.